Following are 30 T cell receptor beta chains from one sample sequenced in a study of blood T cell repertoires in COVID-19. Sequenced by immunoSEQ multiplex PCR; TCRdb stores in-frame clones only, minus some. Of more than 110,000 clones in the sample, 85% to 90% are singletons; the top ten hold about 10%. The sample consisted of peripheral blood. The receptors stem from a woman at least 80 years old with acute or convalescent COVID-19.

The chain links TRBV28 to TRBJ2-3, with TRBD1 matching 8 bases. The CDR3 runs 18 residues. V shed 6 bases and J 2 bases; nucleotides not matched to a gene: 16. CDR1 and CDR2 (germline): MDHEN, SYDVKM. This chain's CDR3 is CASSPSRGLGSHTDTQYF. The CDR3 nucleotides are TGTGCCAGCAGCCCAAGCAGGGGGCTCGGTTCACACACAGATACGCAGTATTTT.

The chain combines TRBV9 with TRBJ1-1, with a weak D call TRBD1 (6 bases). The ends were cut back, 4 bases at V and 4 bases at J, with 17 bases in the middle. This CDR3 spans 15 amino acids. Germline V lookup: CDR1 SGDLS, CDR2 YYNGEE. CDR3 protein: CASSPRHTRGTEAFF. In DNA form, the CDR3 reads TGTGCCAGCAGCCCACGCCACACCAGGGGCACTGAAGCTTTCTTT.

This chain connects TRBV19 to TRBJ1-1, with 7 bases that match TRBD1. This CDR3 has 17 residues. Germline values: CDR1 LNHDA, CDR2 SQIVND (reference sequence). The junction had 9 bases not matched to a gene; V was cut back by 1 base and J by 1 base. Written as DNA, the CDR3 is TGTGCCAGTAGTATAGTTGGGGCGGACAGGTCGAACACTGAAGCTTTCTTT. Translating it yields CASSIVGADRSNTEAFF.

The V gene is TRBV5-1, the J gene TRBJ1-2, with 7 bases aligning to TRBD1. The trim removed 2 bases at V and 4 bases at J, leaving 8 bases unmatched. The CDR3 has 15 amino acids. The V gene's germline CDR1 is SGHRS and CDR2 YFSETQ. The CDR3 sequence: CASSLLQAGGYGYTF. As DNA, the CDR3 is TGCGCCAGCAGCTTACTCCAGGCAGGGGGCTATGGCTACACCTTC.

This clone occurred a few times. The gene calls are TRBV11-1 and TRBJ2-1, with D possibly matching TRBD1 (6 bases). Germline CDR1 SGHAT, CDR2 FQDESV (reference sequence). The CDR3 extends over 16 amino acids. V was clipped by 3 bases and J by 7 bases, with 19 bases between them. The CDR3 spells CASSLLMGAGNNEQFF. CDR3 sequence (DNA): TGTGCCAGCAGCTTGCTAATGGGGGCGGGTAATAATGAGCAGTTCTTC.

The genes are TRBV7-3 and TRBJ1-1; the D gene is possibly TRBD1 (5 bases). Germline values: CDR1 SGHTA, CDR2 FQGTGA. Trimming removed 2 bases at V and 6 bases at J, with 10 bases between. The CDR3 covers 13 residues. The CDR3 loop reads CASSLQGASEAFF. DNA of the CDR3: TGTGCCAGCAGCTTACAGGGTGCGTCTGAAGCTTTCTTT.

This rearrangement joins TRBV12-3 or TRBV12-4 to TRBJ2-7; tentative D call: TRBD2 (5 bases). The CDR3 contains 12 residues. V shed 4 bases and J shed 3 bases, with 7 bases lying between them. CDR3 amino acids: CASSSAGYEQYF. CDR3 in DNA: TGTGCCAGCAGTTCGGCGGGCTACGAGCAGTACTTC.

V is TRBV19 and J is TRBJ2-1; 7 nucleotides agree with TRBD1. The CDR3 extends over 16 amino acids. The V gene end was trimmed by 3 bases and the J gene end by 7 bases; junction bases not matched to a gene: 12. Per the germline V gene, CDR1 is LNHDA and CDR2 is SQIVND (reference sequence). The CDR3 nucleotides read TGTGCCAGTAGTATTGGAATTGGACAGGCCACTAATGAGCAGTTCTTC. This translates into CASSIGIGQATNEQFF.

The chain joins TRBV4-3 to TRBJ1-6, with a possible D match to TRBD1 (6 bases). The CDR3 consists of 14 residues. V lost 1 base and J 6 bases, leaving 7 bases between the germline ends. From germline, CDR1 is LGHNA and CDR2 YSLEER. CDR3 in DNA: TGCGCCAGCAGCCAAGCCAGGGGTAATTCACCCCTCCACTTT. Translation: CASSQARGNSPLHF.

J is TRBJ1-1 and V is TRBV6-1, with TRBD1 matching over 7 bases. The CDR3 is 13 residues long. Germline V gene data show CDR1 as MNHNS and CDR2 as SASEGT. V lost 3 bases and J lost 8; bases outside the gene matches: 6. Here the CDR3 DNA reads TGTGCCAGCAGTGAGGGACAGACAGGGGAAGCTTTCTTT. Protein: CASSEGQTGEAFF.

The chain has TRBV7-9 and TRBJ1-2, with 7 bases identical to TRBD1. The length of the CDR3 is 13 residues. Trimming cost V 3 bases and J 4 bases; bases outside gene matches: 2. The germline V gene has CDR1 SEHNR and CDR2 FQNEAQ (reference sequence). In DNA form, the CDR3 reads TGTGCCAGCAGCTTCACAGGGGCCTATGGCTACACCTTC. Translating gives CASSFTGAYGYTF.

This clone was seen only once. The chain couples TRBV5-1 to TRBJ1-2, with 12 bases lining up with TRBD1. The CDR3 is made up of 15 amino acids. CDR1 and CDR2 (germline): SGHRS, YFSETQ. J lost 4 bases, V lost 0 bases, and 1 base had no gene match. The CDR3 nucleotides read TGCGCCAGCAGCTTGGTGGGACAGGGGGCCTATGGCTACACCTTC. Protein product: CASSLVGQGAYGYTF.

This chain's CDR3 is CASSPYGAGTEAFF. The CDR3 DNA follows: TGTGCCAGCTCACCATATGGGGCGGGGACTGAAGCTTTCTTT. The V gene is TRBV18, the J gene TRBJ1-1, with TRBD1 as a possible D gene (5 bases). Germline loops: CDR1 KGHSH, CDR2 LQKENI. There are 14 residues in the CDR3. V dropped 2 bases and J dropped 5 bases, with 12 bases sitting between them. The full variable domain, its missing parts supplied by reference TRBV18 and TRBJ1-1, is NAGVMQNPRHLVRRRGQEARLRCSPMKGHSHVYWYRQLPEEGLKFMVYLQKENIIDESGMPKERFSAEFPKEGPSILRIQQVVRGDSAAYFCASSPYGAGTEAFFGQGTRLTVV.

This clone was seen just once. The chain is built from TRBV6-2 or TRBV6-3 and TRBJ2-2; D perhaps matches TRBD2 (5 bases). There are 13 residues in the CDR3. Between the trimmed V and J ends, which lost 4 bases and 3 bases, there was a span of 6 bases. Germline lookup yields CDR1 MNHEY and CDR2 SVGEGT. In nucleotides, the CDR3 is TGTGCCAGCAGTTCGGGGTACACCGGGGAGCTGTTTTTT. It specifies CASSSGYTGELFF.

The CDR3 loop reads CASNVRDGRGSTF. CDR3 bases: TGTGCCAGCAACGTAAGGGACGGCAGGGGAAGTACCTTC. The chain links TRBV11-2 to TRBJ1-2; TRBD1 might be the D (6 bases). Germline CDR1 reads SGHAT; CDR2 reads FQNNGV. Deletions cut 7 bases from V and 14 bases from J, with 23 bases between. CDR3 length equals 13 residues. Looking up the rest from reference TRBV11-2 and TRBJ1-2 gives the full variable domain: EAGVAQSPRYKIIEKRQSVAFWCNPISGHATLYWYQQILGQGPKLLIQFQNNGVVDDSQLPKDRFSAERLKGVDSTLKIQPAKLEDSAVYLCASNVRDGRGSTFGSGTRLTVV.

V gene TRBV9 combines with J gene TRBJ2-6; perhaps TRBD1 as D (5 bases). V lost 6 bases, J lost 0 bases, and 13 bases lay in between. The CDR3 runs to 16 residues. CDR1 and CDR2 from the germline V gene are SGDLS and YYNGEE. The DNA for the CDR3 is TGTGCCAGCAAGCAAGGGGCTAGCTCTGGGGCCAACGTCCTGACTTTC. Its translation: CASKQGASSGANVLTF.

The rearrangement uses TRBV14 and TRBJ2-7; maybe TRBD1 (6 bases). V was clipped by 1 base and J by 0 bases, with 16 bases between them. Per germline, CDR1 SGHDN and CDR2 FVKESK. The CDR3 is 17 residues long. CDR3 protein: CASSQGGRQVSSYEQYF. The CDR3 DNA is TGTGCCAGCAGCCAAGGGGGGCGTCAGGTTAGCTCCTACGAGCAGTACTTC.

The chain combines TRBV7-9 with TRBJ2-5, with D perhaps TRBD2 (6 bases). Trimming took off 3 bases at V and 5 bases at J, with 10 bases between the two ends. Germline values: CDR1 SEHNR, CDR2 FQNEAQ (reference sequence). This CDR3 has 13 amino acids. For the CDR3, the DNA is TGTGCCAGCAGCTTGGCGGGGTGGGAGACCCAGTACTTC. Translated: CASSLAGWETQYF.

The chain recombines TRBV5-1 with TRBJ1-4; D may be TRBD1 (6 bases). Germline V gene data show CDR1 as SGHRS and CDR2 as YFSETQ. CDR3 length equals 16 residues. V shed 1 base and J shed 6 bases, with 16 bases lying between them. This CDR3 reads CASSLNGGAKDEKLFF. The CDR3 DNA sequence: TGCGCCAGCAGCTTGAATGGGGGGGCTAAGGATGAAAAACTGTTTTTT.

This clone was seen a single time. This sequence joins TRBV15 and TRBJ2-5; 11 nucleotides align to TRBD2. Germline V gives CDR1 LNHNV, CDR2 YYDKDF (reference sequence). Trimming cost V 4 bases and J 4 bases; bases outside gene matches: 8. The CDR3 totals 16 residues. CDR3 nucleotides: TGTGCCACCAGCAACCCGGTAGCGGGGGGGCCAGAGACCCAGTACTTC. This gives the protein CATSNPVAGGPETQYF.

CDR3 bases: TGTGCCAGCAGTTATGGACAGTCGAATTCACCCCTCCACTTT. Protein sequence: CASSYGQSNSPLHF. The rearrangement uses TRBV6-6 and TRBJ1-6; tentative D call: TRBD1 (6 bases). CDR3 length: 14 residues. Trimming stripped 3 bases from V and 7 bases from J, with 10 bases between. Germline lookup yields CDR1 MNHNY and CDR2 SVGAGI (reference sequence).

The chain combines TRBV5-1 with TRBJ1-1; no reliable D call. This CDR3 has 14 amino acids. Trimming left V 1 base short and J 3 bases short, with 10 bases between. Germline lookup yields CDR1 SGHRS and CDR2 YFSETQ. CDR3 in DNA: TGCGCCAGCAGCTTGTTTGAGGGTGACACTGAAGCTTTCTTT. It codes for CASSLFEGDTEAFF.

The chain links TRBV5-1 to TRBJ1-1; TRBD1 agrees at 7 bases. V lost 1 base and J lost 1; bases outside the gene matches: 4. Germline V CDR1 and CDR2: SGHRS, YFSETQ. This CDR3 region has 15 residues. The CDR3 here is CASSLLGQENTEAFF. CDR3 in DNA: TGCGCCAGCAGCTTGTTAGGACAGGAGAACACTGAAGCTTTCTTT.

The chain is built from TRBV7-2 and TRBJ1-4, with TRBD1 identical over 7 bases. The CDR3 extends over 13 amino acids. The germline V gene encodes CDR1 SGHTA and CDR2 FQGNSA. V dropped 3 bases and J dropped 8; count of bases not matched to a gene: 3. CDR3 sequence (DNA): TGTGCCAGCAGCTTTTCGGGACAGGAAAAACTGTTTTTT. It specifies CASSFSGQEKLFF.

J is TRBJ1-1 and V is TRBV15, with D perhaps TRBD1 (6 bases). In germline, CDR1 is LNHNV, CDR2 YYDKDF (reference sequence). CDR3 length equals 15 residues. With 1 base removed from V and 1 base from J, the gap between germline ends came to 10 bases. The CDR3 DNA sequence: TGTGCCACCAGCAGAGGACCGGGACAGAACACTGAAGCTTTCTTT. This codes for CATSRGPGQNTEAFF.

The V call is TRBV7-3, the J call TRBJ2-1, with 8 bases fitting TRBD2. V was pared by 5 bases and J by 5 bases, with 8 bases of the junction left unmatched. The CDR3 has 15 amino acids. CDR1 and CDR2 from the germline V gene are SGHTA and FQGTGA. CDR3: CASSRRLANHNEQFF. The DNA for the CDR3 is TGTGCCAGCAGCCGCCGACTAGCGAACCACAATGAGCAGTTCTTC.

A single count supports this clone. The chain joins TRBV11-1 to TRBJ2-7; 10 nucleotides line up with TRBD1. The CDR3 totals 15 residues. The V gene end was trimmed by 6 bases and the J gene end by 2 bases; junction bases not matched to a gene: 7. Germline V CDR1 and CDR2: SGHAT, FQDESV (reference sequence). The CDR3 is CASRLDRGLTYEQYF. In DNA, the CDR3 is TGTGCCAGCAGACTTGACAGGGGGCTTACCTACGAGCAGTACTTC.

This clone was detected once. This chain connects TRBV7-9 to TRBJ2-6; 9 bases map to TRBD1. The CDR3 sequence is 18 residues long. The J segment lost 2 bases and the V segment lost 5 bases, leaving 10 bases of the junction unmatched. From germline, CDR1 is SEHNR and CDR2 FQNEAQ (reference sequence). The CDR3 DNA follows: TGTGCCAGCAGCGCTCAGAGGACAGGGGAGGCTGGGGCCAACGTCCTGACTTTC. This gives the protein CASSAQRTGEAGANVLTF.

This sequence joins TRBV20-1 and TRBJ2-5, with D maybe TRBD1 (5 bases). The germline V gene encodes CDR1 DFQATT and CDR2 SNEGSKA (reference sequence). CDR3 length: 11 residues. V lost 5 bases and J lost 5, with 9 bases in between. CDR3 loop: CSALKGETQYF. The CDR3 DNA reads as TGCAGTGCTTTAAAGGGGGAGACCCAGTACTTC.

The chain links TRBV7-3 to TRBJ1-1; possible D gene TRBD1, 5 bases. The ends were cut back, 4 bases at V and 3 bases at J, with 12 bases in the middle. This CDR3 is built from 14 residues. Germline assignment: CDR1 SGHTA and CDR2 FQGTGA. CDR3 region: CASSWAAGDTEAFF. The CDR3 coding sequence is TGTGCCAGCAGCTGGGCCGCGGGGGACACTGAAGCTTTCTTT.